The T cell receptor beta chain described here comes from a study of shared T cell receptors in the human thymus. V was pared by 1 base and J by 4 bases, with 11 bases between. CDR1 and CDR2 from the germline V gene are SGHAT and FQNNGV. The CDR3 spans 14 residues. Using immunoSEQ multiplex PCR, the repertoire was profiled, and TCRdb retains in-frame clones only, with some absent. The profile covers 600,000 to 900,000 clones, with 70% to 90% appearing a single time and roughly 0.01% taken by the ten largest. The same data also contributed to another study, on human thymus T cells. That publication notes: Resected material from corrective heart surgery provided the thymus tissue analysed. Thymic and blood repertoires appeared to display a bias in their usage of V and J genes.

The V and J genes are TRBV11-2 and TRBJ2-7; perhaps TRBD2 as D (6 bases). This clonotype was obtained from a girl under three years old with a congenital heart defect. Sequenced: thymocytes. The CDR3 loop reads CASSLAGGVYEQYF. As DNA, the CDR3 is TGTGCCAGCAGCTTAGCCGGGGGAGTGTACGAGCAGTACTTC.